The 17 T cell receptor beta chains presented below share a single source sample, sequenced in a study of early T cells in non-severe SARS-CoV-2 infection. TCRdb analysed the 5' RACE reads with MiXCR anew, one entry per CDR3 protein. The sample shows about 100,000 distinct CDR3 sequences, over 10% of them seen only once. Sequenced material: whole blood. The source is an adult who was a healthcare worker with PCR-confirmed SARS-CoV-2 infection or an uninfected control (not recorded which).

This clonotype showed up just a few times. The V call is TRBV2, the J call TRBJ2-1; a weak D match, TRBD2 (5 bases). Between the trimmed V and J ends, which lost 6 bases and 3 bases, there was a span of 21 bases. Germline V lookup: CDR1 SNHLY, CDR2 FYNNEI. This CDR3 region has 17 residues. CDR3 coding DNA: TGTGCCAGCAGGGGTGTCGGTCGGGGAGCTGGCTACAATGAGCAGTTCTTC. Translated, it gives CASRGVGRGAGYNEQFF.

This clonotype was observed a handful of times. The genes are TRBV4-3 and TRBJ2-3, with a weak D call TRBD2 (6 bases). Between the trimmed V and J ends, which lost 1 base and 10 bases, there was a span of 15 bases. The CDR3 has 14 amino acids. Germline V gene data show CDR1 as LGHNA and CDR2 as YSLEER. The CDR3 reads CASSQVELAPAQYF. The CDR3 nucleotides are TGCGCCAGCAGCCAAGTTGAACTAGCCCCTGCGCAGTATTTT.

The chain employs TRBV27 and TRBJ1-1; TRBD1 might be the D (6 bases). The V gene lost 4 bases and the J gene lost 9 bases, with 15 bases spanning the gap. CDR1 and CDR2 from the germline V gene are MNHEY and SMNVEV (reference sequence). The CDR3 loop spans 13 amino acids. DNA for the CDR3: TGTGCCAGCAGTTCCCGGACAGACTATCAAGCTTTCTTT. Translation gives CASSSRTDYQAFF.

There are a few counts of this clonotype. V usage is TRBV18 and J usage is TRBJ2-7, with D perhaps matching TRBD1 (5 bases). V lost 2 bases and J lost 6, with 17 bases in between. Germline CDR1 reads KGHSH; CDR2 reads LQKENI. This CDR3 contains 15 residues. The CDR3 spells CASSPGPGSLLEQYF. CDR3 coding DNA: TGTGCCAGCTCACCAGGGCCAGGGTCCCTCCTCGAGCAGTACTTC.

This clonotype was counted only a few times. The V call is TRBV27, the J call TRBJ2-2; D is undetermined. The germline V gene has CDR1 MNHEY and CDR2 SMNVEV (reference sequence). This CDR3 spans 14 amino acids. V lost 7 bases and J lost 6, with 15 bases in between. The CDR3, as DNA: TGTGCCAGCAAAACTTGGGGTTTCCCCGGGGAGCTGTTTTTT. It specifies CASKTWGFPGELFF.

The chain employs TRBV21-1 and TRBJ1-2; TRBD1, the table's D call, was not compared with the DNA. TRBV21-1 is described as a pseudogene. The CDR3 is 14 residues long. The CDR3 region has the DNA TGTGCCAGCAGCAAGGGGGGACAGAATTATGGCTACACCTTC. Encoded protein: CASSKGGQNYGYTF.

The V and J genes are TRBV6-1 and TRBJ2-6; D is possibly TRBD1 (6 bases). The CDR3 is 15 residues long. Trimming shortened V by 8 bases and J by 4 bases, and 15 bases separated the two germline ends. Germline V gives CDR1 MNHNS, CDR2 SASEGT. The CDR3 DNA sequence: TGTGCCAGCGGGACAACCCTATCCGGGGCCAACGTCCTGACTTTC. This gives the protein CASGTTLSGANVLTF.

The J gene is TRBJ2-3, the V gene TRBV15, with 8 nucleotides matching TRBD2. In germline, CDR1 is LNHNV, CDR2 YYDKDF (reference sequence). The ends lost 0 bases at V and 4 bases at J; junction bases unmatched: 3. The CDR3 has 15 residues. CDR3 residues: CATSRDGRGPDTQYF. The CDR3 nucleotides are TGTGCCACCAGCAGAGACGGGAGGGGCCCAGATACGCAGTATTTT.

This clonotype was recorded at least ten times. V gene TRBV20-1 combines with J gene TRBJ2-5; TRBD2 aligns across 12 bases. Trimming removed 6 bases from V and 0 bases from J; junction bases left unmatched: 5. CDR1 DFQATT and CDR2 SNEGSKA come from the germline V gene (reference sequence). The CDR3 has 15 amino acids. CDR3 sequence reads: CSARLAGEDQETQYF. The CDR3 DNA is TGCAGTGCGAGACTAGCGGGAGAAGACCAAGAGACCCAGTACTTC.

By frequency in the sample, this clonotype is medium-sized. V gene TRBV7-6 combines with J gene TRBJ2-3; TRBD2 matches at 16 bases. V shed 5 bases, J shed 8 bases, and the junction held 13 bases outside the gene matches. CDR1 and CDR2 from the germline V gene are SGHVS and FNYEAQ. This CDR3 is 18 amino acids long. This chain's CDR3 is CASSKTAAGTSGRGTQYF. The CDR3 DNA sequence: TGTGCCAGCAGCAAGACAGCCGCCGGGACTAGCGGGAGGGGTACGCAGTATTTT. Combining the CDR3 with reference TRBV7-6 and TRBJ2-3 gives the whole variable domain GAGVSQSPRYKVTKRGQDVALRCDPISGHVSLYWYRQALGQGPEFLTYFNYEAQQDKSGLPNDRFSAERPEGSISTLTIQRTEQRDSAMYRCASSKTAAGTSGRGTQYFGPGTRLTVL.

This clonotype was detected ten times or more. The chain is built from TRBV4-2 and TRBJ2-1; D uncertain. The V end lost 5 bases, the J end lost 4 bases, and 3 bases lay between the germline ends. The germline V gene has CDR1 LGHNA and CDR2 YNFKEQ. The CDR3 loop spans 11 amino acids. The CDR3 bases are TGTGCCAGCAGCGAATACAATGAGCAGTTCTTC. Encoded protein: CASSEYNEQFF.

The chain recombines TRBV6-1 with TRBJ2-1, with TRBD2 identical over 8 bases. CDR1 is MNHNS and CDR2 is SASEGT in the germline V gene. The CDR3 is made up of 19 amino acids. The J segment lost 3 bases and the V segment lost 6 bases, leaving 19 bases of the junction unmatched. DNA of the CDR3: TGTGCCAGCAGCGGTAGGCCGCACGGGACTAGTTTACACTACAATGAGCAGTTCTTC. This codes for CASSGRPHGTSLHYNEQFF.

In its sample, this clonotype was seen many times. The gene calls are TRBV12-3 or TRBV12-4 and TRBJ1-2; no reliable D call. This CDR3 region has 14 residues. V was shortened by 2 bases and J by 5 bases, with 12 bases between the two germline ends. The CDR3: CASSLTDGRYGYTF. As DNA, the CDR3 is TGTGCCAGCAGTTTAACGGACGGACGGTATGGCTACACCTTC.

Ten or more counts support this clonotype. This chain connects TRBV7-2 to TRBJ2-3; TRBD2 matches 11 bases. Unmatched junction bases numbered 3, after V lost 5 bases and J lost 2 bases. Looked up from germline, CDR1 is SGHTA and CDR2 is FQGNSA. The CDR3 covers 15 residues. Here the CDR3 reads CASSRSGRATDTQYF. As DNA, the CDR3 is TGTGCCAGCAGCCGTAGCGGGAGGGCCACAGATACGCAGTATTTT.

This clonotype came up many times. The V gene is TRBV14, the J gene TRBJ1-1; D gene uncertain. Germline loops: CDR1 SGHDN, CDR2 FVKESK. The CDR3 loop spans 13 amino acids. Trimming took off 4 bases at V and 12 bases at J, with 18 bases between the two ends. CDR3 in amino acids: CASSPQQGSGTFF. The CDR3 bases are TGTGCCAGCAGCCCACAACAAGGGTCAGGAACTTTCTTT. Looking up the rest from reference TRBV14 and TRBJ1-1 gives the full variable domain: EAGVTQFPSHSVIEKGQTVTLRCDPISGHDNLYWYRRVMGKEIKFLLHFVKESKQDESGMPNNRFLAERTGGTYSTLKVQPAELEDSGVYFCASSPQQGSGTFFGQGTRLTVV.

This clonotype was counted many times. The chain combines TRBV19 with TRBJ2-1, with a possible D match to TRBD2 (6 bases). The CDR3 runs 14 residues. V was clipped by 7 bases and J by 4 bases, with 14 bases between them. Germline loops: CDR1 LNHDA, CDR2 SQIVND (reference sequence). CDR3 amino acids: CASMTMGTYNEQFF. CDR3 sequence (DNA): TGTGCCAGTATGACCATGGGGACTTACAATGAGCAGTTCTTC.

This clonotype came up a few times. The J gene is TRBJ1-6, the V gene TRBV5-6, with 7 bases matching TRBD1. CDR3 length equals 14 residues. Looked up from germline, CDR1 is SGHDT and CDR2 is YYEEEE. V shed 4 bases and J 13 bases; nucleotides not matched to a gene: 11. The DNA for the CDR3 is TGTGCCAGCAGCCGGGACAAGGGGGCAGTGCCCCTCCACTTT. Amino acids: CASSRDKGAVPLHF. Full variable domain (outside the CDR3, taken from reference TRBV5-6 and TRBJ1-6): DAGVTQSPTHLIKTRGQQVTLRCSPKSGHDTVSWYQQALGQGPQFIFQYYEEEERQRGNFPDRFSGHQFPNYSSELNVNALLLGDSALYLCASSRDKGAVPLHFGNGTRLTVT.